This T cell receptor beta chain emerged from a study of control samples from healthy donors and cancer patients. V was pared by 5 bases and J by 2 bases, with 12 bases between. This CDR3 spans 14 amino acids. Germline V gene lookup returns CDR1 LNHDA and CDR2 SQIVND (reference sequence). TCRdb's table, derived via immunoSEQ multiplex PCR, lists solely in-frame clones and lacks some. The sample has over 150,000 clones; around 90% are singletons. The TCR sequence derives from a woman between 50 and 59 years old in good health. The rearrangement joins TRBV19 to TRBJ1-1; no reliable D call. Sequenced: blood. CDR3 sequence (DNA): TGTGCCAGTAGTCCTCGATCCCATAACACTGAAGCTTTCTTT. This sequence encodes CASSPRSHNTEAFF.